The following is a T cell receptor (beta chain) sequence with its context. The CDR3 length is 14 residues. CDR1 is ENHRY, CDR2 SYGVKD, per germline. This sample was taken from a study of T cells expressing NK-cell markers. Across the study: Underlying the TCR beta repertoires were sorted CD3+CD56+NKG2C+, CD3+CD56+NKG2C- and CD3+CD56-NKG2C+ T cells.

As the method of synthesis, 5'RACE template switching with UMIs yielded TCR beta cDNA. With the 5' RACE reads reprocessed, TCRdb shows one record per CDR3 protein and no DNA. The listing contains about 410,000 distinct CDR3 sequences. Sequences were obtained from blood T cells: a sorted CD56 or NKG2C T cell subset, CD4+ or CD8+ T cells, or bulk PBMC T cells (not recorded which). This chain joins TRBV10-3 and TRBJ1-1. The receptor was isolated from a woman between 50 and 59 years old in good health. The CDR3 region is CAITSGTMNTEAFF.